This TCR beta chain was recovered during a study of T cells after posttransplantation cyclophosphamide. Whole-study findings and limits: After PTCy, TRB diversity resembled that of CNI/methotrexate controls. Donor CD8+ memory clones often dominated recipient blood repertoires at later times.

Details on this clone: Antigen unknown.

The naive gate required viable CD3+CD4+ or CD3+CD8+ cells with CCR7+CD45RA+CD45RO-CD95-CD27+CD28+ phenotype. From germline, CDR1 is SGHRS and CDR2 YFSETQ. With 1 base removed from V and 0 bases from J, the gap between germline ends came to 7 bases. The CDR3 covers 15 residues. The table came from immunoSEQ multiplex PCR; TCRdb's copy has only in-frame clones and leaves some out. The table lists about 20,000 clones, nearly 99% of them singletons. Material for sequencing was naive CD4+ T cells sorted from PBMCs. This sequence was found in a man between 35 and 55 years old in good health, CMV-negative, and a related stem cell transplant donor. The genes are TRBV5-1 and TRBJ1-4; D gene unclear. For the CDR3, the DNA is TGCGCCAGCAGCTTGTCTGGCTCAACTAATGAAAAACTGTTTTTT. Translating it yields CASSLSGSTNEKLFF.